This T cell receptor beta chain was captured in a study of T-cell reconstitution after alpha-beta-depleted transplantation in children. This clonotype was seen many times. Germline CDR1 is DFQATT and CDR2 is SNEGSKA (reference sequence). V shed 5 bases and J shed 0 bases, with 11 bases lying between them. The CDR3 loop spans 13 amino acids. Researchers prepared the TCRbeta library using unique molecular identifiers, the study reports. MiXCR, run by TCRdb on the PCR reads, gives a single entry per CDR3 protein. The table lists a few hundred thousand distinct CDR3 sequences, 10% to 15% of them singletons.

The sequenced sample was PBMCs, mostly from graft donor cells, obtained 360 days after TCRalphabeta/CD19-depleted stem cell transplant. The chain has TRBV20-1 and TRBJ2-7; D gene uncertain. The origin of this receptor is a male patient younger than 18 who had a stem cell transplant for acute myeloid leukemia, so the T cells may come from the graft donor. The CDR3 region has the DNA TGCAGTGCTTATTTAAGAAGCTCCTACGAGCAGTACTTC. It yields the protein CSAYLRSSYEQYF.